This TCR beta chain emerged from a study of cytomegalovirus exposure and HLA in healthy donors. Study summary: Most donors, just over 80% of 350 to 450 genotyped, fell in the Caucasian-associated ancestry cluster.

Study-level results: In a later analysis, V- and J-gene trimming of beta chains associated with a DCLRE1C missense variant, replicated independently.

The PCR was carried out with 60 Vbeta primers and 13 Jbeta primers. As processed by the authors: Unique TCR beta chains numbered roughly 84 million in a later analysis, with around 10 million shared. Libraries were prepared by immunoSEQ multiplex PCR; TCRdb keeps only in-frame clonotypes and omits some of them. From that table come the V and J calls and clone size; the DNA was used to work out D and trimming. The table records about 300,000 clones, roughly 85% of them present only once. The CDR3 is 17 amino acids. V shed 4 bases, J shed 4 bases, and the junction held 8 bases outside the gene matches. Germline V lookup: CDR1 SEHNR, CDR2 FQNEAQ (reference sequence). Comment on this clone: Its target is not known.

The sequenced sample consisted of PBMCs. The chain joins TRBV7-9 to TRBJ2-2; 11 bases are shared with TRBD1. The source is a man aged 40-55 years in good health and CMV-seropositive. The CDR3 is CASSSRGTGGSTGELFF. DNA for the CDR3: TGTGCCAGCAGCTCCCGGGGGACAGGGGGAAGCACCGGGGAGCTGTTTTTT.